This T cell receptor beta chain was observed in a study of CD8 T cells in Susac syndrome. This CDR3 has 15 amino acids. Germline V gives CDR1 SGDLS, CDR2 YYNGEE. J was trimmed by 0 bases and V by 3 bases; bases with no gene match: 2. An amount of RNA that ranged from roughly 0.45 to 1 ug was reverse transcribed with random hexamers. TCRdb redid the calling of the immunoSEQ multiplex PCR reads with MiXCR, one entry per CDR3 protein. The sample includes about 120,000 distinct CDR3 sequences, more than 90% of them seen just once. The sequenced material came from CD8+ T cells from PBMCs. The sequence derives from a human donor with Susac syndrome. V is TRBV9 and J is TRBJ2-3; 9 bases are shared with TRBD2. For the CDR3, the DNA is TGTGCCAGCAGCGCTAGCGGGACTAGCACAGATACGCAGTATTTT. Translation: CASSASGTSTDTQYF.